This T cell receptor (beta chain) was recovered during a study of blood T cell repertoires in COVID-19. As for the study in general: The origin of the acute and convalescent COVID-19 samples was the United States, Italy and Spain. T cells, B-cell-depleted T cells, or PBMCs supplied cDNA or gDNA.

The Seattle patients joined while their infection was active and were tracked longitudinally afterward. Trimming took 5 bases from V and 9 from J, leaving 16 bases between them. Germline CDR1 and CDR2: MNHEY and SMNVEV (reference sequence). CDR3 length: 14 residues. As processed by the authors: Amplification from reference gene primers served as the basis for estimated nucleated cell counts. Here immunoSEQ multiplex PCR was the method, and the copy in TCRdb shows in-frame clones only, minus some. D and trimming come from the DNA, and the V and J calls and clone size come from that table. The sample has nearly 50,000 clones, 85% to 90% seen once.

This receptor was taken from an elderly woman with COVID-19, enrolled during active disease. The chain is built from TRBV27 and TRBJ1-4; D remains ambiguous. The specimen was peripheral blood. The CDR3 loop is CASSDQVPGKKLFF. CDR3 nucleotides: TGTGCCAGCAGTGATCAGGTGCCGGGGAAAAAACTGTTTTTT.